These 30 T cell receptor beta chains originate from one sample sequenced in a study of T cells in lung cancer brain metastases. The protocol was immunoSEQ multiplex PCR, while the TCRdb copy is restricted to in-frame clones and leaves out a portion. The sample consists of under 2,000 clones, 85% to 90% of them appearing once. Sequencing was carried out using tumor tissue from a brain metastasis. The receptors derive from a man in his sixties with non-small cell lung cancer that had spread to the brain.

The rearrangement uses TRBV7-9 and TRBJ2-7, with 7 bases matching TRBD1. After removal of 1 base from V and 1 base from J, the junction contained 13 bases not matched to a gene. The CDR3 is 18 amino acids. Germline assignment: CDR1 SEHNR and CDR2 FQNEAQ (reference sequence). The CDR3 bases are TGTGCCAGCAGCTTAGGAGGGGGTGAAGGGGGACAGTCCTACGAGCAGTACTTC. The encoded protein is CASSLGGGEGGQSYEQYF.

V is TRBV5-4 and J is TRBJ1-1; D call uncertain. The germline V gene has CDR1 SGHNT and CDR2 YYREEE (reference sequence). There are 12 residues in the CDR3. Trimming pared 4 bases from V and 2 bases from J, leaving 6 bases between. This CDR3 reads CASSKENTEAFF. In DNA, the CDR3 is TGTGCCAGCAGCAAGGAAAACACTGAAGCTTTCTTT.

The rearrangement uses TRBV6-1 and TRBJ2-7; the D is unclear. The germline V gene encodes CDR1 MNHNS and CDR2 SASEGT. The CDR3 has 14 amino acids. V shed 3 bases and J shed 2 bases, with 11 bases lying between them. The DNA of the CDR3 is TGTGCCAGCAGTGATTGGGTCAGAACCTACGAGCAGTACTTC. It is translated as CASSDWVRTYEQYF.

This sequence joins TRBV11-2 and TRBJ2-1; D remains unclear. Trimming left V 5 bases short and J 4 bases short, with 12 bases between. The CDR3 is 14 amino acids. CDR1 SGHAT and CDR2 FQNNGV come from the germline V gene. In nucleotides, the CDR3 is TGTGCCAGCAGCCCGGGCGGAGAGTACAATGAGCAGTTCTTC. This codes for CASSPGGEYNEQFF.

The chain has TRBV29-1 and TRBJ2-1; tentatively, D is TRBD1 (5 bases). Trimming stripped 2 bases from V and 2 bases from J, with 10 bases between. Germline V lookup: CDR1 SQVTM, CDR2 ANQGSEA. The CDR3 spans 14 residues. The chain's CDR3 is CSVERGAAYNEQFF. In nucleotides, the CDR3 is TGCAGCGTTGAAAGGGGTGCGGCCTACAATGAGCAGTTCTTC.

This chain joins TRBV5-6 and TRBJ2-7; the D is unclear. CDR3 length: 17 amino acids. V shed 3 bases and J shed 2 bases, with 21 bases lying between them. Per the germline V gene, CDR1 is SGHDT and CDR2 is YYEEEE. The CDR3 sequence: CASSWWSGLSNTYEQYF. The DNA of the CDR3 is TGTGCCAGCAGCTGGTGGTCCGGGTTGAGTAATACCTACGAGCAGTACTTC.

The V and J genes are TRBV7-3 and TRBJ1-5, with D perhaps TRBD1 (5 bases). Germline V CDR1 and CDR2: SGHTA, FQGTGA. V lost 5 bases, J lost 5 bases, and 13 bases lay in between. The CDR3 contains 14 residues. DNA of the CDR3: TGTGCCAGCAGCCCGGGGACGCGAGATCAGCCCCAGCATTTT. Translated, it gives CASSPGTRDQPQHF.

The CDR3 here is CASSEMGSGRGADTQYF. The CDR3, as DNA: TGTGCCAGCAGCGAAATGGGTAGCGGGAGAGGAGCAGATACGCAGTATTTT. The genes are TRBV6-1 and TRBJ2-3; 9 bases match TRBD2. The CDR3 runs to 17 residues. J lost 4 bases, V lost 6 bases, and 14 bases had no gene match. Looked up from germline, CDR1 is MNHNS and CDR2 is SASEGT.

CDR3 region: CAISEKGAPTGELFF. The DNA for the CDR3 is TGTGCCATCAGTGAAAAGGGGGCGCCAACCGGGGAGCTGTTTTTT. The rearrangement joins TRBV10-3 to TRBJ2-2, with 7 bases matching TRBD1. The CDR3 extends over 15 amino acids. V shed 3 bases, J shed 5 bases, and the junction held 6 bases outside the gene matches. Per the germline V gene, CDR1 is ENHRY and CDR2 is SYGVKD.

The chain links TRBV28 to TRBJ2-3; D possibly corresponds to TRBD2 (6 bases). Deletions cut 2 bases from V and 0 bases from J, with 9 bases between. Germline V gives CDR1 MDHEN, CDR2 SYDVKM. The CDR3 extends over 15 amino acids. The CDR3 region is CASSLGGTSTDTQYF. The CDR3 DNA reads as TGTGCCAGCAGTTTAGGCGGGACTAGCACAGATACGCAGTATTTT.

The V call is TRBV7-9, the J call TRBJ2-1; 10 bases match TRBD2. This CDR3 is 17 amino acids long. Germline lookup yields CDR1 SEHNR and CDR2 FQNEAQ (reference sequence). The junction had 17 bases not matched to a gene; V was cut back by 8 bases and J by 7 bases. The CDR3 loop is CASSQGGLAGAQNEQFF. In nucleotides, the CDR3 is TGTGCCAGCTCCCAAGGGGGCCTAGCGGGGGCCCAGAATGAGCAGTTCTTC.

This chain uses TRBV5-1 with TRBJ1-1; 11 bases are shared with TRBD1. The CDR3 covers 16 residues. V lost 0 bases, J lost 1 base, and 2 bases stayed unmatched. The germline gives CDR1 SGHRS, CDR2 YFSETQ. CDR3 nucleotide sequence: TGCGCCAGCAGCTTGGGGGACAGGGGGTGGAACACTGAAGCTTTCTTT. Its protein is CASSLGDRGWNTEAFF.

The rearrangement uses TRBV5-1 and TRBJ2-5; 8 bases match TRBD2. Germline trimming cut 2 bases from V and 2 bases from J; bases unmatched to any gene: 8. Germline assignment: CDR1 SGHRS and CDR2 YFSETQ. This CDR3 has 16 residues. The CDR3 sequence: CASSFGGSGAQETQYF. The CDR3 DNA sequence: TGCGCCAGCAGCTTCGGGGGTAGCGGGGCACAAGAGACCCAGTACTTC.

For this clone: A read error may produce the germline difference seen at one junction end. The CDR3 here is CASILQGNEQFF. In nucleotides, the CDR3 is TGTGCCAGCATCTTACAGGGAAATGAACAGTTCTTC. J is TRBJ2-1 and V is TRBV2; TRBD1 might be the D (6 bases). Per the germline V gene, CDR1 is SNHLY and CDR2 is FYNNEI. CDR3 length: 12 residues.

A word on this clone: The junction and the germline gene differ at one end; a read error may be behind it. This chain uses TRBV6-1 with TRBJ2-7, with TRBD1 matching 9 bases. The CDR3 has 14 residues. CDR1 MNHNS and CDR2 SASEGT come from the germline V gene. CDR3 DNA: TGTGCCAGCACCGCGGACAGGGGTACCTACGAGCAATACTTC. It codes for CASTADRGTYEQYF.

The CDR3 is CASSESGNTIYF. The CDR3 DNA follows: TGCGCCAGCAGTGAAAGTGGAAACACCATATATTTT. V gene TRBV10-1 combines with J gene TRBJ1-3; no clear D gene. The CDR3 is 12 amino acids. In germline, CDR1 is WNHNN, CDR2 SYGVQD (reference sequence). The V end lost 3 bases, the J end lost 3 bases, and 3 bases lay between the germline ends.

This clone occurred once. In DNA, the CDR3 is TGTGCCTGGAAGGTGGGCTACGAGCAGTACTTC. Translation: CAWKVGYEQYF. The rearrangement uses TRBV30 and TRBJ2-7; D is ambiguous. V lost 4 bases and J lost 3, with 7 bases in between. Germline V CDR1 and CDR2: GTSNPN, SVGIG (reference sequence). The CDR3 consists of 11 residues.

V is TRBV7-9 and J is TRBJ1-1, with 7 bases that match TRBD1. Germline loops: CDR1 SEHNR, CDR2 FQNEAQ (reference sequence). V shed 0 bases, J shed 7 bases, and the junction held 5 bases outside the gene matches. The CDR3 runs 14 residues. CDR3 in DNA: TGTGCCAGCAGCTTAGCGTACAGGGGAGATGAAGCTTTCTTT. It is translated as CASSLAYRGDEAFF.

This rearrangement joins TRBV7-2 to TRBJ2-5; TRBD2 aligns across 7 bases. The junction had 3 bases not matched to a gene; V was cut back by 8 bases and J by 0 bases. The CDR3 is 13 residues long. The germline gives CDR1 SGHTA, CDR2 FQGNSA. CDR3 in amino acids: CASSGGYQETQYF. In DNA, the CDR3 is TGTGCCAGCTCGGGGGGATACCAAGAGACCCAGTACTTC.

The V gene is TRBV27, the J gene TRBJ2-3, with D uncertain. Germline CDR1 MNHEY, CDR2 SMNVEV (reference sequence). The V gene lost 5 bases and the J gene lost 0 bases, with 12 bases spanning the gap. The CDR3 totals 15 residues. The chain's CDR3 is CASSSRTPSTDTQYF. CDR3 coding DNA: TGTGCCAGCAGTAGTAGGACCCCTAGCACAGATACGCAGTATTTT.

The CDR3 DNA follows: TGTGCCAGCAGTTTGTCGGGACTAGTCTTCGACGAGCAGTACTTC. Amino acid sequence: CASSLSGLVFDEQYF. This chain connects TRBV27 to TRBJ2-5; 8 nucleotides agree with TRBD2. The J call could be wrong; TRBJ2-7 is a better fit for the DNA end. The CDR3 is 15 amino acids. Germline V gene lookup returns CDR1 MNHEY and CDR2 SMNVEV (reference sequence).

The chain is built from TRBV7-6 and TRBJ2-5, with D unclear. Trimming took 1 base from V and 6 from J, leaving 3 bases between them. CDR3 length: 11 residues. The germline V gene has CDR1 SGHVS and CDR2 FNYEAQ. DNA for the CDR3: TGTGCCAGCAGCTTAGAAAAGACCCAGTACTTC. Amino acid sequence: CASSLEKTQYF.

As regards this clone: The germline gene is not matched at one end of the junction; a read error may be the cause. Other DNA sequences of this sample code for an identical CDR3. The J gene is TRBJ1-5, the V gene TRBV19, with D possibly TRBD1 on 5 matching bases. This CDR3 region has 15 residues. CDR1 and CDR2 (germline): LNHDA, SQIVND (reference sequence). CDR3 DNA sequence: TGTGCTAGTAGTGACTCAGGGAATGGCAATCAGCCCCAGCATTTT. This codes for CASSDSGNGNQPQHF. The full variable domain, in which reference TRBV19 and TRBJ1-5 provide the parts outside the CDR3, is DGGITQSPKYLFRKEGQNVTLSCEQNLNHDAMYWYRQDPGQGLRLIYYSQIVNDFQKGDIAEGYSVSREKKESFPLTVTSAQKNPTAFYLCASSDSGNGNQPQHFGDGTRLSIL.

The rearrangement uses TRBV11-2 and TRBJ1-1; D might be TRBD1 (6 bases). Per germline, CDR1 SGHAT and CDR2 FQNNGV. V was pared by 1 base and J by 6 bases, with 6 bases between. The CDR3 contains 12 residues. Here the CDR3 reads CASSLGGPEAFF. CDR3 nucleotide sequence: TGTGCCAGCAGCTTAGGGGGGCCTGAAGCTTTCTTT.

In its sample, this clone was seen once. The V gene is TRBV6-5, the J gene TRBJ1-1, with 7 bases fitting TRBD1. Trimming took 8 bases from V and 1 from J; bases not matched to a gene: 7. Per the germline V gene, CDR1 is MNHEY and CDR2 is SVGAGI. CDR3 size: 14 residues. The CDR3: CASGLQGRNTEAFF. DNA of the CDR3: TGTGCCAGCGGCTTACAGGGGAGGAACACTGAAGCTTTCTTT.

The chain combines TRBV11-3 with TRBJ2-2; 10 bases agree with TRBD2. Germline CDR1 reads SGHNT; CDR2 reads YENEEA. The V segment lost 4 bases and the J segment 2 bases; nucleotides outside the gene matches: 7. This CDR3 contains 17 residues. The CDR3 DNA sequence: TGTGCCAGCAGCTCCCGGAGCGGGGGGGTAAACACCGGGGAGCTGTTTTTT. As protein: CASSSRSGGVNTGELFF. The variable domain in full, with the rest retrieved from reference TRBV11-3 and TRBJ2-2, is EAGVVQSPRYKIIEKKQPVAFWCNPISGHNTLYWYLQNLGQGPELLIRYENEEAVDDSQLPKDRFSAERLKGVDSTLKIQPAELGDSAVYLCASSSRSGGVNTGELFFGEGSRLTVL.

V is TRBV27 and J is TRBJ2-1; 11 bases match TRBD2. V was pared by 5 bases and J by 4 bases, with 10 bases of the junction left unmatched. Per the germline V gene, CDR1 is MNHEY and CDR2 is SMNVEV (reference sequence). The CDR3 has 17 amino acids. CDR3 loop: CASSHKSASGRYNEQFF. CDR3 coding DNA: TGTGCCAGCAGTCACAAATCCGCTAGCGGGAGGTACAATGAGCAGTTCTTC.

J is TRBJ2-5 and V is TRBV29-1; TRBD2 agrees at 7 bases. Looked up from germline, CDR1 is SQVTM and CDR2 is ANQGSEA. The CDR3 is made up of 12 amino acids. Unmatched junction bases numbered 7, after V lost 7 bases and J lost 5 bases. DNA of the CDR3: TGCAGCGGGTGGGAGGGCGCGGAGACCCAGTACTTC. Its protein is CSGWEGAETQYF.

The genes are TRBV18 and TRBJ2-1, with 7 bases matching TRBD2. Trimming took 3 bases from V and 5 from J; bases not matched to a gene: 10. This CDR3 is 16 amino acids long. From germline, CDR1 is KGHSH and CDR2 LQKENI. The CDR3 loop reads CASSPSGEGQDNEQFF. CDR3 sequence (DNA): TGTGCCAGCTCACCGTCGGGGGAGGGCCAGGACAATGAGCAGTTCTTC.

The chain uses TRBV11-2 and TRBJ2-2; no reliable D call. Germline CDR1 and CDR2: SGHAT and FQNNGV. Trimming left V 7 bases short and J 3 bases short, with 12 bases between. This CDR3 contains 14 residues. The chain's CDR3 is CASKVAPDTGELFF. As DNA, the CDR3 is TGTGCCAGCAAGGTGGCTCCGGACACCGGGGAGCTGTTTTTT.